This entry features one T cell receptor beta chain sequence. The target of this receptor is not known. No qualities accompany the bases; no much larger clone lies one base away. The sample originates from a study of T cell changes during pregnancy in multiple sclerosis (dated by TCRdb to the late 2010s). As for the study more broadly: In women with multiple sclerosis, the researchers looked at how the T cell repertoire shifted as pregnancy progressed.

The CDR3 runs 16 residues from the cysteine to the phenylalanine. Of the read, only the CDR3 DNA is kept; its 48 bases are in frame from base 1. In the germline V gene, CDR1 corresponds to MGHRA and CDR2 to YSYEKL. V loses 4 bases, J loses 5 bases, and the germline ends lie 21 bases apart. The protocol used for the library was the immunoSEQ multiplex PCR assay. The clones in this table, taken by TCRdb from immuneACCESS, are in-frame only. Not every clone is retained; where verified, under half of the shortfall comes from an unresolved V gene, and the cause of the rest is unknown. In this sample the table shows more than 85,000 clones, around 94% of which occur a single time. The ten biggest clones cover 1.5% to 2% of the sample.

The chain uses TRBV4-1 and TRBJ2-7, with the D gene possibly TRBD1 or TRBD2, each one fitting 6 bases. Here the sequenced sample was peripheral blood, taken after pregnancy. The receptor was derived from a female donor in good health, enrolled as a control in a pregnancy study. The CDR3 protein is CASSREGGLATNEQYF. The DNA sequence is as follows: TGCGCCAGCAGCCGAGAGGGGGGTCTAGCGACCAACGAGCAGTACTTC.